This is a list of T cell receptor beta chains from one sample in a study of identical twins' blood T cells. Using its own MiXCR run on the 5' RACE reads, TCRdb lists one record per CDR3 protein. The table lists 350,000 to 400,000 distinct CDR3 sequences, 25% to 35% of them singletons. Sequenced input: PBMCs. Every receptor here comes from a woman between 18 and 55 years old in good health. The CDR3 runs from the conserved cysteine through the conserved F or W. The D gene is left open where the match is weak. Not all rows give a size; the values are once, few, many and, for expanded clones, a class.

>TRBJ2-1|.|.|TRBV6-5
TGTGCCAGCAGCCGACACCCACGCGGAAGTGAGCAGTTCTTC
CASSRHPRGSEQFF
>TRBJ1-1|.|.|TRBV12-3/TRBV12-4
TGTACCAGCAGTTTGTCTGGGACTGAAGCTTTCTTT
CTSSLSGTEAFF
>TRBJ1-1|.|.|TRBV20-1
TGCAGTGCTAGACCAGGAGCGAACACTGAAGCTTTCTTT
CSARPGANTEAFF
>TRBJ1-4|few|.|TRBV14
TGTGCCAGCAGCCAAACCGGGCCGCCGTTTTTT
CASSQTGPPFF
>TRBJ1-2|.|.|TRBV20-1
TGCAGTGCCACGATTGACAGACGCTATGGCTACACCTTC
CSATIDRRYGYTF
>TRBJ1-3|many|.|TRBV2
TGTGCCAGCGTTCGGGGGACTGGAAACACCATATATTTT
CASVRGTGNTIYF
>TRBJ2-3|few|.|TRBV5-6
TGTGCCAGCAGCCCGGGACCCAATGGGGATACGCAGTATTTT
CASSPGPNGDTQYF
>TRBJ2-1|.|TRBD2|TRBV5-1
TGCGCCAGCAGCTTGGCCGGGACTAGCACGGACAATGAGCAGTTCTTC
CASSLAGTSTDNEQFF
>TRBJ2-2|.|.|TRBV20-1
TGCAGTGCTAGATCACGGGGGGCGGACACCGGGGAGCTGTTTTTT
CSARSRGADTGELFF
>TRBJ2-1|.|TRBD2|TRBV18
TGTGCCAGCTCACCCCTAGCGGGGCACAATGAGCAGTTCTTC
CASSPLAGHNEQFF
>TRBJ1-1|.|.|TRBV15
TGTGCCACCAGCATTCCAGGCAGGGCGAACACTGAAGCTTTCTTT
CATSIPGRANTEAFF
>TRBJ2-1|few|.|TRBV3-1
TGTGCCAGCTACAAAGGGTCGGTGCGTCTTACCTACAATGAGCAGTTCTTC
CASYKGSVRLTYNEQFF
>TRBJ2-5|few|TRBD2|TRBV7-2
TGTGCCAGCAGCTTAGGGGGACTAGCGATTTCGGTGACCCAGTACTTC
CASSLGGLAISVTQYF
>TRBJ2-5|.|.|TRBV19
TGTGCCAGTAGTAATCGGGCACAAGAGACCCAGTACTTC
CASSNRAQETQYF
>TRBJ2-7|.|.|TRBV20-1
TGCAGTGCTAGGGACCTCGTAGACGAGCAGTACTTC
CSARDLVDEQYF
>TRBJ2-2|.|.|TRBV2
TGTGCCACCCTACCGGGAATGGGCGGGGAGCTGTTTTTT
CATLPGMGGELFF
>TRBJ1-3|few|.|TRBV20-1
TGCAGTGCTACAGAAGGAAACACCATATATTTT
CSATEGNTIYF
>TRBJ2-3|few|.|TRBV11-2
TGTGCCAGCAGCCCCCAGACTAGTTTAGCGCAGTATTTT
CASSPQTSLAQYF